Included here is one TCR beta chain sequence, with context. The data were obtained in a study of cytomegalovirus exposure and HLA in healthy donors. Sequencing was performed with immunoSEQ multiplex PCR; in TCRdb, only in-frame clones are kept and a portion is missing. Of about 160,000 clones in the sample, about nine tenths were seen once. The sample consisted of PBMCs. The sequence was obtained from a man aged 18 to 29 in good health and CMV-seropositive.

The CDR3 is CASRKTAGGKETQYF. CDR3 DNA sequence: TGTGCCAGCAGGAAAACGGCGGGAGGTAAAGAGACCCAGTACTTC. The chain couples TRBV2 to TRBJ2-5, with 8 bases that match TRBD2. Germline V CDR1 and CDR2: SNHLY, FYNNEI. After removal of 6 bases from V and 3 bases from J, the junction contained 9 bases not matched to a gene. This CDR3 region has 15 residues.